Presented here are 8 T cell receptor beta chains from one specimen sequenced in a study of cytomegalovirus exposure and HLA in healthy donors. Using immunoSEQ multiplex PCR, the repertoire was profiled, and TCRdb retains in-frame clones only, with some absent. The data show about 160,000 clones, under 90% seen once. The sequenced sample consisted of PBMCs. These receptors all come from a woman in her late teens or twenties in good health and CMV-seropositive.

In this sample, this clone turned up a few times. The genes are TRBV10-1 and TRBJ2-7; 10 nucleotides line up with TRBD1. The CDR3 has 13 residues. Per germline, CDR1 WNHNN and CDR2 SYGVQD (reference sequence). The J segment lost 5 bases and the V segment lost 6 bases, leaving 4 bases of the junction unmatched. The CDR3 loop is CASSDRGQDEQYF. CDR3 coding DNA: TGCGCCAGCAGCGACAGGGGGCAGGACGAGCAGTACTTC.

This clone was detected many times. CDR3 nucleotide sequence: TGTGCCAGCAGCCAAGATGGGGGACTGAGTTCCTACGAGCAGTACTTC. Translated: CASSQDGGLSSYEQYF. The chain joins TRBV4-2 to TRBJ2-7; possible D gene TRBD2, 6 bases. The CDR3 extends over 16 amino acids. The germline V and J ends were trimmed by 0 bases and 1 base, with 13 bases remaining between them. Germline CDR1 LGHNA, CDR2 YNFKEQ.

For this clone: The sample has other DNA sequences that encode this CDR3 too. The chain has TRBV5-1 and TRBJ2-7; no firm D call. CDR1 is SGHRS, CDR2 YFSETQ, per germline. The V end lost 1 base, the J end lost 1 base, and 3 bases lay between the germline ends. CDR3 length: 12 residues. The CDR3 sequence: CASSLPSYEQYF. The DNA for the CDR3 is TGCGCCAGCAGCTTGCCTTCCTACGAGCAGTACTTC. Variable domain in full (rest from reference TRBV5-1 and TRBJ2-7): KAGVTQTPRYLIKTRGQQVTLSCSPISGHRSVSWYQQTPGQGLQFLFEYFSETQRNKGNFPGRFSGRQFSNSRSEMNVSTLELGDSALYLCASSLPSYEQYFGPGTRLTVT.

This clone was counted only a few times. The CDR3 reads CASSLDLNYGYTF. CDR3 nucleotides: TGTGCCAGCAGCCTCGACTTAAACTATGGCTACACCTTC. This chain joins TRBV6-5 and TRBJ1-2, with D unclear. CDR3 length: 13 amino acids. The ends were cut back, 6 bases at V and 2 bases at J, with 10 bases in the middle. The germline V gene encodes CDR1 MNHEY and CDR2 SVGAGI.

V is TRBV4-2 and J is TRBJ1-2; TRBD1 is a possible D gene (6 bases). This CDR3 spans 16 amino acids. The germline CDR1 and CDR2 sequences are LGHNA and YNFKEQ. V lost 1 base to trimming and J lost 1 base, with 13 bases between them. The CDR3 spells CASSQARTARNYGYTF. The CDR3 DNA reads TGTGCCAGCAGCCAAGCCAGGACAGCTCGTAACTATGGCTACACCTTC.

The CDR3 sequence: CSADREPSGYTF. The CDR3 DNA reads as TGCAGCGCGGACCGGGAACCCAGTGGCTACACCTTC. The chain employs TRBV29-1 and TRBJ1-2; no definite D call. CDR3 length: 12 residues. Trimming left V 7 bases short and J 7 bases short, with 16 bases between. Germline loops: CDR1 SQVTM, CDR2 ANQGSEA.

This rearrangement joins TRBV29-1 to TRBJ1-2; a possible D gene is TRBD1 (6 bases). This CDR3 comprises 10 residues. Germline V CDR1 and CDR2: SQVTM, ANQGSEA. Trimming shortened V by 7 bases and J by 10 bases, and 13 bases separated the two germline ends. CDR3 nucleotides: TGCAGCGCCCTAGGGGGTGTCTACACCTTC. Amino acid sequence: CSALGGVYTF.

V is TRBV6-5 and J is TRBJ1-1; D is undetermined. CDR3 length equals 12 residues. V lost 2 bases and J 5 bases, leaving 6 bases between the germline ends. The germline gives CDR1 MNHEY, CDR2 SVGAGI. The CDR3 region is CASSYAGTEAFF. DNA of the CDR3: TGTGCCAGCAGTTACGCGGGGACTGAAGCTTTCTTT.